This T cell receptor (beta chain) was documented in a study of OX40 agonist ivuxolimab in advanced cancers. For the study at large: Treatment received earlier with anti-PD-1, anti-PD-L1 or anti-CTLA-4 agents was allowed, and 40% had some. Study results and caveats: Expanded clones belonging to CD8+ T cells outnumbered, on average, those of CD4+.

Using immunoSEQ multiplex PCR, the repertoire was profiled, and TCRdb retains in-frame clones only, with some absent. Of under 100,000 clones listed, 83% were seen once; the top ten hold about 0.8%. Between the trimmed V and J ends, which lost 0 bases and 0 bases, there was a span of 13 bases. The CDR3 sequence is 17 residues long. In germline, CDR1 is SGHNT, CDR2 YYREEE (reference sequence). In the case of this clone: The antigen is undetermined.

Prior autoimmune disease or systemic immunosuppression barred patients. This specimen consisted of CD4+ or CD8+ T cells sorted from blood, obtained in a trial of the OX40 agonist ivuxolimab. The clonotype comes from an adult with an advanced solid tumor such as melanoma, head and neck, liver or kidney cancer. The chain carries TRBV5-4 and TRBJ2-1, with unresolved D. CDR3 in DNA: TGTGCCAGCAGCTTGGACCCAGGTTCTAGCTCCTACAATGAGCAGTTCTTC. Translation: CASSLDPGSSSYNEQFF.